The clone carrying this T cell receptor (beta chain) was picked up many times. Its antigen is not known. These data are taken from a study of metastatic and nonmetastatic thyroid tumors. Study context: Repertoires from malignant and benign thyroid patients were compared across blood and tumor or nodule tissue.

Under the authors' procedure: A classifier for distant metastasis in papillary thyroid cancer was constructed using CDR3 differences observed across clinicopathological groups. Through MiXCR, TCRdb re-clonotyped the PCR reads. TCRdb, rather than the study authors, made the V and J calls. Of about 19,000 clones in the sample, roughly 17% were seen once. Points from the study as a whole: Reportedly, malignant thyroid tumors had significantly higher TCR beta diversity than benign nodules, in blood and tumor.

All patients reached thyroid surgery having received no treatment beforehand. Sequencing was performed on blood. The TCR comes from a male donor with papillary thyroid cancer or a benign thyroid nodule (not recorded which). Some clones in this sample may be carry-over from other donors' samples.

CDR3 bases: TGTGCCAGCAGCTTAACTCCAGGAGGCCTCCACGAGCAGTACTTC. Translated, it gives CASSLTPGGLHEQYF. V usage is TRBV7-3 and J usage is TRBJ2-7; D is possibly TRBD2 (5 bases). The CDR3 runs 15 residues. Germline V gives CDR1 SGHTA, CDR2 FQGTGA. V shed 0 bases and J shed 5 bases, with 14 bases lying between them.